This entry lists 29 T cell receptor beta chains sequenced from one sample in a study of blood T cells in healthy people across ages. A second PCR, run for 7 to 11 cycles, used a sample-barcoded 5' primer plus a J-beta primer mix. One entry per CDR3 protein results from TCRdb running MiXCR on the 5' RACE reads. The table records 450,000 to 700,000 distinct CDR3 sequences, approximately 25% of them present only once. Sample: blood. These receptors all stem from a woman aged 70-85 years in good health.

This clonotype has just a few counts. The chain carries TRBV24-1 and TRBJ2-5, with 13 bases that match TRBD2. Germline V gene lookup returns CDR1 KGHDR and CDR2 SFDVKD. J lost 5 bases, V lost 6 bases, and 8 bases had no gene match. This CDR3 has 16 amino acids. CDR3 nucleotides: TGTGCCACCAGTACCACTAGCGGGGGGGCGTGGGAGACCCAGTACTTC. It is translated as CATSTTSGGAWETQYF.

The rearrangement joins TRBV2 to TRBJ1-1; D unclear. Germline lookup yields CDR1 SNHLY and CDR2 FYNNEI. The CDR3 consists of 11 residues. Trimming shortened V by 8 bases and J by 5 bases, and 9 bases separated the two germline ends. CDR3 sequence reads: CASGVVTEAFF. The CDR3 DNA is TGTGCCAGCGGGGTTGTTACTGAAGCTTTCTTT.

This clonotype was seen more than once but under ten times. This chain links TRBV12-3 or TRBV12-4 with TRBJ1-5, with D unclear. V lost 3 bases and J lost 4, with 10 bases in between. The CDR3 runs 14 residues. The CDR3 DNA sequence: TGTGCCAGCAGTTTCTTTGACGGAAATCAGCCCCAGCATTTT. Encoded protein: CASSFFDGNQPQHF.

The CDR3: CASSPQIGEKLFF. CDR3 bases: TGTGCCAGCTCACCACAGATCGGAGAAAAACTGTTTTTT. The chain recombines TRBV18 with TRBJ1-4; D gene uncertain. This CDR3 spans 13 amino acids. Trimming cost V 1 base and J 8 bases, with 8 bases left between them. Per germline, CDR1 KGHSH and CDR2 LQKENI.

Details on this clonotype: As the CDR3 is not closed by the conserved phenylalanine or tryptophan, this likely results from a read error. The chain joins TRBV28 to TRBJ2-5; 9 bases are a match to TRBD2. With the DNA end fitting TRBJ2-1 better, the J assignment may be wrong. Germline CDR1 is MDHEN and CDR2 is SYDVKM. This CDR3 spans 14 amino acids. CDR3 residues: CASTAGGPDNEQFL. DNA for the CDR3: TGTGCCAGCACGGCGGGGGGGCCGGACAATGAACAGTTCCTC.

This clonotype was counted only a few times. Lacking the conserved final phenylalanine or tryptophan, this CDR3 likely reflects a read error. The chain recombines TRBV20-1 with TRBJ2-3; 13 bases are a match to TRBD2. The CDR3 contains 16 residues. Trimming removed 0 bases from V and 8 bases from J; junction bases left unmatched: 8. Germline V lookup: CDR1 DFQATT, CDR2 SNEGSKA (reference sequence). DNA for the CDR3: TGCAGTGCTAGAGACCCATTGACTAGCGGGGGGTCTACGCAGTATCTT. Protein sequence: CSARDPLTSGGSTQYL.

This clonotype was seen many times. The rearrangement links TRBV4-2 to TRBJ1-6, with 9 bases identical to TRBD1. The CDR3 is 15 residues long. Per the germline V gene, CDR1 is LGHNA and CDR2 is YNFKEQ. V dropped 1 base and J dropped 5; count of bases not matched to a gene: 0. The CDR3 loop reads CASSQGTGDNSPLHF. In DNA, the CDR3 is TGTGCCAGCAGCCAAGGGACAGGGGATAATTCACCCCTCCACTTT.

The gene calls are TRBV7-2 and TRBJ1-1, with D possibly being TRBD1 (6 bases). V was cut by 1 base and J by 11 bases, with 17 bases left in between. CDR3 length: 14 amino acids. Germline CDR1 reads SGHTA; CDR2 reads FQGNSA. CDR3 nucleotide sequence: TGTGCCAGCAGCTTAGGGCAGGGGAATATGGTGGCTTTCTTT. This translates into CASSLGQGNMVAFF.

The CDR3 loop reads CSARDWGTESGFF. As DNA, the CDR3 is TGCAGTGCTAGAGATTGGGGGACGGAGAGTGGTTTCTTT. V usage is TRBV20-1 and J usage is TRBJ1-1; D may be TRBD1 (5 bases). CDR3 length: 13 amino acids. V was shortened by 0 bases and J by 13 bases, with 18 bases between the two germline ends. From germline, CDR1 is DFQATT and CDR2 SNEGSKA (reference sequence).

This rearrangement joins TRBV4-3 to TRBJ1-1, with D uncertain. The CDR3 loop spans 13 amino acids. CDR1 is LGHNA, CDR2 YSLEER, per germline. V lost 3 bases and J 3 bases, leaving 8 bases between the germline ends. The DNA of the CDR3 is TGCGCCAGCAGCCATCAAAGGGACACTGAAGCTTTCTTT. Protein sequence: CASSHQRDTEAFF.

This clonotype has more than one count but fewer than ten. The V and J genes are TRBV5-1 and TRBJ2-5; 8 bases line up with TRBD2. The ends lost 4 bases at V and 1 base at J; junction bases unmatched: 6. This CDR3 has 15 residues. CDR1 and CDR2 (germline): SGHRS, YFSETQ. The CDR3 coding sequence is TGCGCCAGCAGCCCCACAGCGGGGGCCCAAGAGACCCAGTACTTC. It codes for CASSPTAGAQETQYF.

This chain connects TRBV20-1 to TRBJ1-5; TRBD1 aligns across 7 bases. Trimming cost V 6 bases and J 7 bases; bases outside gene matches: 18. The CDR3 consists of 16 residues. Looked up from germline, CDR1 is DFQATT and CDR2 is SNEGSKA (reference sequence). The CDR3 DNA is TGCAGTGCCCTAGAGAGTGTCCGGGGAGGGGGCCAGCCCCAGCATTTT. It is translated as CSALESVRGGGQPQHF.

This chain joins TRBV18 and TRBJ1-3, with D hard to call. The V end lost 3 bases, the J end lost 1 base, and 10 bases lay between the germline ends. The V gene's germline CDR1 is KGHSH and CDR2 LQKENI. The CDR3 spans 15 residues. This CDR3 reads CASSPGNPSGNTIYF. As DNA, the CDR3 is TGTGCCAGCTCACCCGGAAATCCTTCTGGAAACACCATATATTTT.

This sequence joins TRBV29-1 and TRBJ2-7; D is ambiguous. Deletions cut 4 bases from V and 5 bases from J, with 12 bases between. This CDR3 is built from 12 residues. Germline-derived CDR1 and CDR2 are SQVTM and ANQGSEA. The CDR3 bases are TGCAGCGTTGCTGGGCAGTCCAACGAGCAGTACTTC. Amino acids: CSVAGQSNEQYF.

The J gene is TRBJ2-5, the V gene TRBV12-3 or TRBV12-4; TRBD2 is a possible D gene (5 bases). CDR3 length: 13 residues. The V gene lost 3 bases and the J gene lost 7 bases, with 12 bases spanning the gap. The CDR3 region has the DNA TGTGCCAGCAGTTTTGACTCCCGGGGGACCCAGTACTTC. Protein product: CASSFDSRGTQYF.

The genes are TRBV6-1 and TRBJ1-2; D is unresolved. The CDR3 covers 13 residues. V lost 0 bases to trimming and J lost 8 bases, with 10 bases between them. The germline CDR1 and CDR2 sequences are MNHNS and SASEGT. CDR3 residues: CASSEAQGRGYTF. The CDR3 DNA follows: TGTGCCAGCAGTGAAGCGCAAGGAAGAGGCTACACCTTC.

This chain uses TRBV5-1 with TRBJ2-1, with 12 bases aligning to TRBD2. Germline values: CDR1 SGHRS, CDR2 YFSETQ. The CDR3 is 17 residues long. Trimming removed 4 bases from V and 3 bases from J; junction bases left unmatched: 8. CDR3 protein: CASSPGGTSGYYNEQFF. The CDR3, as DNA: TGCGCCAGCAGCCCCGGCGGGACTAGCGGGTACTACAATGAGCAGTTCTTC.

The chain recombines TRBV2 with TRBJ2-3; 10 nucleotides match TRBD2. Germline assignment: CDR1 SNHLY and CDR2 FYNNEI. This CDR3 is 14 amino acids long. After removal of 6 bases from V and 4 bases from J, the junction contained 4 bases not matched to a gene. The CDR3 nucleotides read TGTGCCAGCAGACCCGGGACTAGCGCAGATACGCAGTATTTT. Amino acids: CASRPGTSADTQYF.

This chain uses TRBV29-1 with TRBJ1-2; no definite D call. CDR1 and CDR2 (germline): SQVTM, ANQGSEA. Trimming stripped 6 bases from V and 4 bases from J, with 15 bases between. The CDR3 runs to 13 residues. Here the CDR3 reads CSVAPGDLYGYTF. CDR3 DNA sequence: TGCAGCGTGGCCCCAGGTGACCTCTATGGCTACACCTTC.

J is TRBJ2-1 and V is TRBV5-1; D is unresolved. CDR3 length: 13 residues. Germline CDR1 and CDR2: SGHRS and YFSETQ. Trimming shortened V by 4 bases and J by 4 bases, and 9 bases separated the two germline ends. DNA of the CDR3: TGCGCCAGCAGCCCTGATGTATACAATGAGCAGTTCTTC. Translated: CASSPDVYNEQFF. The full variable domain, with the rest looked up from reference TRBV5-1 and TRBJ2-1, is KAGVTQTPRYLIKTRGQQVTLSCSPISGHRSVSWYQQTPGQGLQFLFEYFSETQRNKGNFPGRFSGRQFSNSRSEMNVSTLELGDSALYLCASSPDVYNEQFFGPGTRLTVL.

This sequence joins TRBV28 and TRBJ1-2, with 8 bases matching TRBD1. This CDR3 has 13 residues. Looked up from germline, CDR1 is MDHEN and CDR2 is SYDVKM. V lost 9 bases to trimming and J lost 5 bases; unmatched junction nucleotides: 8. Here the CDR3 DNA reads TGTGCCAGTCGGACAGGGCATGCTTATGGCTACACCTTC. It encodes CASRTGHAYGYTF.

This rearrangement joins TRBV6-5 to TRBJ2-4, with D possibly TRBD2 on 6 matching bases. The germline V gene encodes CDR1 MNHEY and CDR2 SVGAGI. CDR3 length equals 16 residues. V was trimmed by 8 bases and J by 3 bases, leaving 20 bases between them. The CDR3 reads CASGSRTGGGKNIQYF. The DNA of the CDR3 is TGTGCCAGCGGTTCCCGGACCGGGGGTGGCAAAAACATTCAGTACTTC.

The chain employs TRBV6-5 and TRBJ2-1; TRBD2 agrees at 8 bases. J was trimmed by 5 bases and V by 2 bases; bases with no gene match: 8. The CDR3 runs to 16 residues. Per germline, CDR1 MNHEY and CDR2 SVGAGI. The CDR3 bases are TGTGCCAGCAGTTACGCTCCAGCGGGGGCTGACAATGAGCAGTTCTTC. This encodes CASSYAPAGADNEQFF.

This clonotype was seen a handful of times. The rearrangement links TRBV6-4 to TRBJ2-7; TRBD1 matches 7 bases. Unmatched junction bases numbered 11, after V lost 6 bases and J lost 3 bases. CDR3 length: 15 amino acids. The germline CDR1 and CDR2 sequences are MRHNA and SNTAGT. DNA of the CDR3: TGTGCCAGCAGGCGACAGGGAGAGGGTCACTACGAGCAGTACTTC. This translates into CASRRQGEGHYEQYF.

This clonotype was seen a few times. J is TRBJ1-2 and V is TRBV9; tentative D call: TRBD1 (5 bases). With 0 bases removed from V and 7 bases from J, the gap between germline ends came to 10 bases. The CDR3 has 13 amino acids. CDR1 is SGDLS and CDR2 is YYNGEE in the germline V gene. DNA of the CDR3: TGTGCCAGCAGCGTAGTAGGGGCAGGTGGCTACACCTTC. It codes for CASSVVGAGGYTF.

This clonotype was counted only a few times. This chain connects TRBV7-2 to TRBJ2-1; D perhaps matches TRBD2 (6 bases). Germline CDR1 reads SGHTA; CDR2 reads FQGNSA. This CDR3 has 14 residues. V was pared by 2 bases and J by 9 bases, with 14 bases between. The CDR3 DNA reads TGTGCCAGCAGCTTACATACTAGCATCAGTGAGCAGTTCTTC. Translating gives CASSLHTSISEQFF. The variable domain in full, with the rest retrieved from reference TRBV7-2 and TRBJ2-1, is GAGVSQSPSNKVTEKGKDVELRCDPISGHTALYWYRQSLGQGLEFLIYFQGNSAPDKSGLPSDRFSAERTGGSVSTLTIQRTQQEDSAVYLCASSLHTSISEQFFGPGTRLTVL.

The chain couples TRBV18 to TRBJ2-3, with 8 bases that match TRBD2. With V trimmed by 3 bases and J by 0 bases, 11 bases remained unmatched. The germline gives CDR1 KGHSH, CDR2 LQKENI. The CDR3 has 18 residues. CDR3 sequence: CASSPRDVAGTSTDTQYF. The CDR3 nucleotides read TGTGCCAGCTCACCCAGAGACGTAGCGGGGACTAGCACAGATACGCAGTATTTT.

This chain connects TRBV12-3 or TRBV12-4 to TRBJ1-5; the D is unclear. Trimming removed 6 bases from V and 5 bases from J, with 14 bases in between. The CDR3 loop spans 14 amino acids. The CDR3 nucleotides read TGTGCCAGCAGCTGGGGAGGTCTCGATCAGCCCCAGCATTTT. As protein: CASSWGGLDQPQHF.

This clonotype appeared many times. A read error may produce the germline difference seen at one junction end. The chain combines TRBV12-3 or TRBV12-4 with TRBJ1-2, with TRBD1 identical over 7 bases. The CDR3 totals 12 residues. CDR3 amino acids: CASSQGDYGYTF. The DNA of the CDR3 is TGCGCCAGCAGCCAGGGGGACTATGGCTACACCTTC.